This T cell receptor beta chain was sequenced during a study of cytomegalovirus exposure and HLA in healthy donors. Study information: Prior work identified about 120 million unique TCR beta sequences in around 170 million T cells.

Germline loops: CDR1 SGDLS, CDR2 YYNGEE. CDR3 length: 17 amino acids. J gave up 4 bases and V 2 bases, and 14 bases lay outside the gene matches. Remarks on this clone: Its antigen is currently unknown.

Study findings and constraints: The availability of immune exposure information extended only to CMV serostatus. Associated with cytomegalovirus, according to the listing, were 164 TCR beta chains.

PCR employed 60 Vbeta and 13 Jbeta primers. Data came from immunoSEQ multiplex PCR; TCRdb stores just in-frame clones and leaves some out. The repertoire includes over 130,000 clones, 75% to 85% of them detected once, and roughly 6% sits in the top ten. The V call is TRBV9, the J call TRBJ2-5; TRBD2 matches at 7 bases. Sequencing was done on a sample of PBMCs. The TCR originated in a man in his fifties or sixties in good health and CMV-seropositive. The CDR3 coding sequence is TGTGCCAGCAGCGTCGGAGGTAGTAGCGGGTTGGGAGAGACCCAGTACTTC. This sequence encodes CASSVGGSSGLGETQYF.